This is a list of T cell receptor beta chains from one sample in a study of OX40 agonist ivuxolimab in advanced cancers. The repertoire was sequenced with immunoSEQ multiplex PCR; TCRdb's copy has only in-frame clones and lacks some. The sample includes tens of thousands of clones, around 80% of them seen just once. This material consisted of CD4+ or CD8+ T cells sorted from blood, taken in a trial of the OX40 agonist ivuxolimab. The receptors were sampled from an adult with an advanced solid tumor such as melanoma, head and neck, liver or kidney cancer. CDR3s include the opening cysteine and the closing phenylalanine or tryptophan. A D gene is named only where the DNA matches it firmly. Size is omitted from some rows. Given values are once, few, many or a class for expanded clones.

D gene: .
V gene: TRBV15
clone size: .
J gene: TRBJ1-4
CDR3 protein: CATSSSYGLEEKLFF
CDR3 DNA: TGTGCCACCAGCAGCTCCTACGGACTGGAGGAAAAACTGTTTTTT

D gene: TRBD2
V gene: TRBV6-6
clone size: once
J gene: TRBJ2-7
CDR3 protein: CASRREGGEQYF
CDR3 DNA: TGTGCCAGCAGGCGGGAGGGGGGCGAGCAGTACTTC

D gene: TRBD2
V gene: TRBV11-3
clone size: once
J gene: TRBJ2-2
CDR3 protein: CASSSPSGNTGELFF
CDR3 DNA: TGTGCCAGCAGCTCTCCTAGCGGTAACACCGGGGAGCTGTTTTTT

D gene: .
V gene: TRBV19
clone size: .
J gene: TRBJ2-7
CDR3 protein: CASTLRAGETYEQYF
CDR3 DNA: TGTGCCAGTACTCTCCGGGCCGGCGAGACCTACGAGCAGTACTTC

D gene: .
V gene: TRBV28
clone size: .
J gene: TRBJ1-6
CDR3 protein: CASSLWQGLFHF
CDR3 DNA: TGTGCCAGCAGTTTGTGGCAGGGCCTTTTCCACTTT

D gene: TRBD1
V gene: TRBV9
clone size: .
J gene: TRBJ1-2
CDR3 protein: CASSVGTGGTSETFNYGYTF
CDR3 DNA: TGTGCCAGCAGCGTAGGTACAGGGGGGACCTCCGAGACCTTTAACTATGGCTACACCTTC

D gene: .
V gene: TRBV5-4
clone size: .
J gene: TRBJ1-5
CDR3 protein: CASSPHPDSNQPQHF
CDR3 DNA: TGTGCCAGCAGCCCACACCCCGACAGCAATCAGCCCCAGCATTTT

D gene: TRBD1
V gene: TRBV5-1
clone size: .
J gene: TRBJ2-3
CDR3 protein: CASSYGQGLAQYF
CDR3 DNA: TGCGCCAGCAGCTATGGACAGGGGCTGGCGCAGTATTTT

D gene: TRBD2
V gene: TRBV19
clone size: few
J gene: TRBJ2-1
CDR3 protein: CASSIIAGSNEQFF
CDR3 DNA: TGTGCCAGTAGTATAATAGCGGGATCGAATGAGCAGTTCTTC

D gene: TRBD1
V gene: TRBV11-2
clone size: .
J gene: TRBJ1-2
CDR3 protein: CASSHPGEGAVYGYTF
CDR3 DNA: TGTGCCAGCAGCCACCCTGGGGAGGGGGCGGTCTATGGCTACACCTTC

D gene: TRBD2
V gene: TRBV4-3
clone size: .
J gene: TRBJ2-1
CDR3 protein: CASSQERGVIQFF
CDR3 DNA: TGCGCCAGCAGCCAAGAACGGGGGGTGATACAGTTCTTC

D gene: .
V gene: TRBV18
clone size: .
J gene: TRBJ2-1
CDR3 protein: CASSPPGRTNNEQFF
CDR3 DNA: TGTGCCAGCTCACCACCGGGTCGGACAAACAATGAGCAGTTCTTC

D gene: TRBD2
V gene: TRBV5-1
clone size: .
J gene: TRBJ2-1
CDR3 protein: CASSGGLAGYNEQFF
CDR3 DNA: TGCGCCAGCAGCGGCGGACTAGCGGGTTACAATGAGCAGTTCTTC

D gene: TRBD1
V gene: TRBV10-3
clone size: .
J gene: TRBJ1-4
CDR3 protein: CAISGTGGDEKLFF
CDR3 DNA: TGTGCCATCAGTGGGACAGGGGGAGACGAAAAACTGTTTTTT

D gene: TRBD2
V gene: TRBV29-1
clone size: once
J gene: TRBJ2-7
CDR3 protein: CSVLSLANSYEQYF
CDR3 DNA: TGCAGCGTTCTTTCACTAGCGAATTCCTACGAGCAGTACTTC

D gene: .
V gene: TRBV28
clone size: .
J gene: TRBJ2-6
CDR3 protein: CASSPLGANVLTF
CDR3 DNA: TGTGCCAGCAGCCCGCTTGGGGCCAACGTCCTGACTTTC

D gene: TRBD1
V gene: TRBV19
clone size: .
J gene: TRBJ2-7
CDR3 protein: CASSTPGQDYEQYF
CDR3 DNA: TGTGCCAGTAGCACACCGGGACAGGACTACGAGCAGTACTTC

D gene: .
V gene: TRBV27
clone size: once
J gene: TRBJ2-1
CDR3 protein: CASSFSGARYNEQFF
CDR3 DNA: TGTGCCAGCAGTTTTTCTGGGGCTCGCTACAATGAGCAGTTCTTC

D gene: TRBD2
V gene: TRBV6-6
clone size: once
J gene: TRBJ2-1
CDR3 protein: CASSPGRGEQFF
CDR3 DNA: TGTGCCAGCAGCCCCGGGAGGGGTGAGCAGTTCTTC

D gene: .
V gene: TRBV6-5
clone size: .
J gene: TRBJ1-5
CDR3 protein: CASRGGGNQPQHF
CDR3 DNA: TGTGCCAGCAGGGGAGGGGGTAATCAGCCCCAGCATTTT

D gene: TRBD2
V gene: TRBV7-8
clone size: .
J gene: TRBJ2-3
CDR3 protein: CASSWSGGETDTQYF
CDR3 DNA: TGTGCCAGCAGCTGGTCGGGAGGAGAGACAGATACGCAGTATTTT

D gene: .
V gene: TRBV7-6
clone size: .
J gene: TRBJ2-7
CDR3 protein: CASSSPGVSYEQYF
CDR3 DNA: TGTGCCAGCAGCTCGCCGGGCGTTTCCTACGAGCAGTACTTC

D gene: .
V gene: TRBV28
clone size: .
J gene: TRBJ2-5
CDR3 protein: CASSLQHRETQYF
CDR3 DNA: TGTGCCAGCAGCCTTCAGCATAGGGAGACCCAGTACTTC

D gene: .
V gene: TRBV4-3
clone size: .
J gene: TRBJ1-5
CDR3 protein: CASSQGWRNQPQHF
CDR3 DNA: TGCGCCAGCAGCCAAGGATGGAGAAATCAGCCCCAGCATTTT

D gene: .
V gene: TRBV7-2
clone size: .
J gene: TRBJ2-6
CDR3 protein: CASSIDASGANVLTF
CDR3 DNA: TGTGCCAGCAGCATAGACGCCTCTGGGGCCAACGTCCTGACTTTC

D gene: .
V gene: TRBV5-1
clone size: .
J gene: TRBJ1-5
CDR3 protein: CASSPDSHNQPQHF
CDR3 DNA: TGCGCCAGCAGTCCCGACAGTCACAATCAGCCCCAGCATTTT

D gene: .
V gene: TRBV7-2
clone size: .
J gene: TRBJ2-3
CDR3 protein: CACGRGEPDTQYF
CDR3 DNA: TGTGCCTGCGGGCGTGGGGAGCCAGATACGCAGTATTTT

D gene: .
V gene: TRBV27
clone size: .
J gene: TRBJ1-1
CDR3 protein: CASSLDPLQRLNTEAFF
CDR3 DNA: TGTGCCAGCAGTTTAGATCCCCTACAGCGCTTAAACACTGAAGCTTTCTTT